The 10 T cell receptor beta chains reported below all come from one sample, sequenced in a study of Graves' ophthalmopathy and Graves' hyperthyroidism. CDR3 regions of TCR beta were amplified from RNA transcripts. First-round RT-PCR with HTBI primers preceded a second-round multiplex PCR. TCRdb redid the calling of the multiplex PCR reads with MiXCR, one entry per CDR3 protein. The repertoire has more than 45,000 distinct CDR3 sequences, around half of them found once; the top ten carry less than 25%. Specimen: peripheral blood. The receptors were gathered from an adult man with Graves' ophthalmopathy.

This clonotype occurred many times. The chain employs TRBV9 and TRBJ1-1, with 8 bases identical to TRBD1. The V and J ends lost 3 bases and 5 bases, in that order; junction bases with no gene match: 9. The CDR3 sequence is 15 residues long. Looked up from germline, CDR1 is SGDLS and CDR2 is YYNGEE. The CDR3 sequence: CASSGAGGPGTEAFF. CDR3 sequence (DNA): TGTGCCAGCAGCGGGGCAGGGGGCCCTGGGACTGAAGCTTTCTTT.

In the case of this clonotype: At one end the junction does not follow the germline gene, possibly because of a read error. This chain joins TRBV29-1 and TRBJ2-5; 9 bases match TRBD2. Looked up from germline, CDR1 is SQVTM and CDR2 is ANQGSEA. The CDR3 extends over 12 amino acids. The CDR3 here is CGVAGGLGTQYF. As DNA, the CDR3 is TGCGGCGTTGCGGGGGGGCTGGGGACCCAGTACTTC.

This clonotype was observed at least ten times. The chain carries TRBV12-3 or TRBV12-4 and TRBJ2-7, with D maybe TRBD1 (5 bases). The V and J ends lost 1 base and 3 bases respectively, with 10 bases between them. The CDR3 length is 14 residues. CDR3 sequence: CASSLEQGFYEQYF. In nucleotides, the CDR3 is TGTGCCAGCAGTTTAGAGCAGGGCTTCTACGAGCAGTACTTC.

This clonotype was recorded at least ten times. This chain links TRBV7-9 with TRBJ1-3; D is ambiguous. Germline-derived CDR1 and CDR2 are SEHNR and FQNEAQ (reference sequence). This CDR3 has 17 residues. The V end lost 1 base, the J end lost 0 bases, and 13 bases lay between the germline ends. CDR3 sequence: CASSLVVDVTSGNTIYF. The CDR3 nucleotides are TGTGCCAGCAGCTTAGTTGTGGACGTAACCTCTGGAAACACCATATATTTT.

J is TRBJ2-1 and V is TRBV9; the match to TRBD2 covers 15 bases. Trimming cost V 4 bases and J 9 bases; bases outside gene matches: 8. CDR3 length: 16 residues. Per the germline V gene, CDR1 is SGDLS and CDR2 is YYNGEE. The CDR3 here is CASSFGLAGGPREQFF. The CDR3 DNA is TGTGCCAGCAGCTTCGGACTAGCGGGAGGGCCTCGTGAGCAGTTCTTC.

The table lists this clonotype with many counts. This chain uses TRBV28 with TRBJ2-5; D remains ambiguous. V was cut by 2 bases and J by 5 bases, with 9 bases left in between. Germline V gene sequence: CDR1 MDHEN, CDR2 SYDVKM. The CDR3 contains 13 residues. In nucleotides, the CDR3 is TGTGCCAGCAGTTTACTAGAGGAGGAGACCCAGTACTTC. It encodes CASSLLEEETQYF.

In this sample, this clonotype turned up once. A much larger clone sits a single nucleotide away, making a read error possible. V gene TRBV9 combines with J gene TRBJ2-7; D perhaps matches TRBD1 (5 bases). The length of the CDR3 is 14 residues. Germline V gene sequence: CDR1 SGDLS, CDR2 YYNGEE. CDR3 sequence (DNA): TGTGCCGGCAGCGTAGCTCGTCAGGGCTACGGGCAGTACTTC. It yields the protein CAGSVARQGYGQYF.

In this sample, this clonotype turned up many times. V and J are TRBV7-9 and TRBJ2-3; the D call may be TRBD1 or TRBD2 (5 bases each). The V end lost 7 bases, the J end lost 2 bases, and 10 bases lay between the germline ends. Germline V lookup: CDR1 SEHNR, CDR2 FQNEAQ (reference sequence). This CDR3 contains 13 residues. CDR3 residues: CASKGPYTDTQYF. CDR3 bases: TGTGCCAGCAAGGGACCGTACACAGATACGCAGTATTTT.

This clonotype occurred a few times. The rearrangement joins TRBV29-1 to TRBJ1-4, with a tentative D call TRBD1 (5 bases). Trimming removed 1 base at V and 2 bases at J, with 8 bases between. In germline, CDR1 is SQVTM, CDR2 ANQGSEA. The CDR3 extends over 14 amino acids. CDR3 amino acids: CSVEGGGTNEKLFF. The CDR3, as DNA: TGCAGCGTTGAAGGGGGCGGGACTAATGAAAAACTGTTTTTT. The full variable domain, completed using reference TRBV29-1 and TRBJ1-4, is SAVISQKPSRDICQRGTSLTIQCQVDSQVTMMFWYRQQPGQSLTLIATANQGSEATYESGFVIDKFPISRPNLTFSTLTVSNMSPEDSSIYLCSVEGGGTNEKLFFGSGTQLSVL.

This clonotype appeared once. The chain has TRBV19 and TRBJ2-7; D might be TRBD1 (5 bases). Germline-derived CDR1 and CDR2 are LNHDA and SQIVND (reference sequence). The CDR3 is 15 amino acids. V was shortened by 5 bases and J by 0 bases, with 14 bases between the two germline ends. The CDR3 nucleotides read TGTGCCAGTAGTGTCTCTGGGGCCGTCTCCTACGAGCAGTACTTC. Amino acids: CASSVSGAVSYEQYF.